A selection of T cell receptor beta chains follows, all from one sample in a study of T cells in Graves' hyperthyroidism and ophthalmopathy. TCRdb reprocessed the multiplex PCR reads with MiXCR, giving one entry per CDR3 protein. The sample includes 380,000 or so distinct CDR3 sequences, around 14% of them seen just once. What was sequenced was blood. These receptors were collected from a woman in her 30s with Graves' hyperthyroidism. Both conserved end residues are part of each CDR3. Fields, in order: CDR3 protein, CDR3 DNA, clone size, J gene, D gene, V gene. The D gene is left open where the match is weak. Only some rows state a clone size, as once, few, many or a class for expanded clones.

CAWSLRAMNTEAFF | TGTGCCTGGAGTTTGAGGGCCATGAACACTGAAGCTTTCTTT | . | TRBJ1-1 | . | TRBV7-8
CSARDPIRGAGAFF | TGCAGTGCTAGAGACCCCATTCGGGGGGCAGGAGCTTTCTTT | many | TRBJ1-1 | . | TRBV20-1
CASSSSRLGNEQFF | TGTGCCAGCAGCTCCTCCAGACTCGGCAATGAGCAGTTCTTC | few | TRBJ2-1 | . | TRBV6-1
CASRTQNGNTIYF | TGTGCCAGCAGGACCCAGAACGGAAACACCATATATTTT | few | TRBJ1-3 | . | TRBV27
CASSPYGPAYEQYF | TGTGCCAGCAGCCCCTACGGGCCGGCCTACGAGCAGTACTTC | many | TRBJ2-7 | . | TRBV7-9
CASSFIAYEQYF | TGTGCCAGCAGTTTTATAGCGTACGAGCAGTACTTC | many | TRBJ2-7 | . | TRBV28
CASSSVIYTDTQYF | TGTGCCAGTAGTTCAGTGATCTACACAGATACGCAGTATTTT | many | TRBJ2-3 | . | TRBV19
CATSEPGTAVFSEQFF | TGTGCCACCAGTGAACCCGGGACAGCGGTTTTTAGTGAGCAGTTCTTC | many | TRBJ2-1 | TRBD1 | TRBV24-1
CASSQNLRGGYTF | TGTGCCAGCAGCCAGAATCTCCGTGGGGGCTACACCTTC | . | TRBJ1-2 | . | TRBV4-2
CASSPPGQGANEQFF | TGTGCCAGCAGCCCGCCGGGACAGGGGGCCAATGAGCAGTTCTTC | many | TRBJ2-1 | TRBD1 | TRBV7-9
CASSKQSPLFYFF | TGTGCCAGCAGCAAACAATCCCCCCTCTTTTATTTCTTT | few | TRBJ1-1 | . | TRBV28
CASSEDIYSNQPQHF | TGTGCCAGCAGTGAGGATATTTATAGCAATCAGCCCCAGCATTTT | few | TRBJ1-5 | . | TRBV2
CASSFQLTEAFF | TGTGCCAGCAGCTTTCAGCTCACTGAAGCTTTCTTT | . | TRBJ1-1 | . | TRBV5-8
CASSLSGVEGYTF | TGTGCCAGCAGCTTATCAGGGGTGGAGGGCTACACCTTC | many | TRBJ1-2 | . | TRBV7-2
CASHPEGSDTQYF | TGTGCCAGCCACCCGGAGGGATCAGATACGCAGTATTTT | many | TRBJ2-3 | . | TRBV11-2
CASSENGGRAPYNEQFF | TGTGCCAGCAGTGAAAATGGCGGGAGGGCCCCTTACAATGAGCAGTTCTTC | many | TRBJ2-1 | TRBD2 | TRBV6-1
CASRGGAGGSYEQYF | TGTGCCAGCAGGGGGGGAGCGGGAGGTTCCTACGAGCAGTACTTC | . | TRBJ2-7 | TRBD2 | TRBV6-2/TRBV6-3
CASVKGLADYNEQFF | TGTGCCAGCGTAAAAGGACTAGCGGATTACAATGAGCAGTTCTTC | many | TRBJ2-1 | TRBD2 | TRBV2
CAWMTAGRRDTQYF | TGTGCCTGGATGACAGCGGGCCGTCGAGATACGCAGTATTTT | many | TRBJ2-3 | . | TRBV30
CASSQGTEQYF | TGCGCCAGCAGCCAAGGGACCGAGCAGTACTTC | few | TRBJ2-7 | . | TRBV4-1
CASSPGTSGNNEQFF | TGTGCCAGCAGCCCCGGGACTAGCGGTAACAATGAGCAGTTCTTC | many | TRBJ2-1 | TRBD2 | TRBV3-1
CASSRGGLGNEQFF | TGTGCCAGCAGCCGCGGGGGGCTCGGAAATGAGCAGTTCTTC | many | TRBJ2-1 | TRBD2 | TRBV3-1
CSVDPLDREKGNEQFF | TGCAGCGTTGATCCCCTCGACAGGGAAAAGGGCAATGAGCAGTTCTTC | many | TRBJ2-1 | TRBD1 | TRBV29-1
CASSETATRGEQFF | TGTGCCAGCAGCGAAACGGCCACACGGGGTGAGCAGTTCTTC | many | TRBJ2-1 | . | TRBV12-3/TRBV12-4
CASSVRQGSNYGYTF | TGTGCCAGCAGCGTCCGACAGGGGTCTAACTATGGCTACACCTTC | . | TRBJ1-2 | TRBD1 | TRBV6-1
CASSGSGALTYEQYF | TGTGCCAGCAGCGGGTCAGGGGCCCTAACCTACGAGCAGTACTTC | . | TRBJ2-7 | . | TRBV5-5
CASSSAGGPANYGYTF | TGTGCCAGCAGCAGCGCAGGGGGACCCGCTAACTATGGCTACACCTTC | few | TRBJ1-2 | TRBD1 | TRBV7-9
CASSDYQTLSYEQYF | TGTGCCAGCAGTGACTACCAGACCCTCAGCTACGAGCAGTACTTC | . | TRBJ2-7 | . | TRBV6-1
CASSYSPMNTEAFF | TGTGCCAGCAGTTACTCGCCTATGAACACTGAAGCTTTCTTT | . | TRBJ1-1 | . | TRBV6-5
CASGRQGLGATNEKLFF | TGTGCCAGCGGGAGACAGGGACTGGGTGCAACTAATGAAAAACTGTTTTTT | many | TRBJ1-4 | TRBD1 | TRBV28
CASSLLHGELFF | TGTGCCAGCAGTCTACTCCACGGGGAGCTGTTTTTT | . | TRBJ2-2 | . | TRBV12-3/TRBV12-4
CASKDTGGASYEQYF | TGTGCCAGCAAAGACACGGGAGGGGCCTCCTACGAGCAGTACTTC | . | TRBJ2-7 | TRBD2 | TRBV6-2/TRBV6-3
CASSQGGRDRVTRGTEAFF | TGTGCCAGCAGCCAGGGCGGGCGGGACAGAGTTACGAGAGGCACTGAAGCTTTCTTT | few | TRBJ1-1 | TRBD1 | TRBV4-2
CASSLDLRSNEQFF | TGTGCCAGCAGCTTAGATTTGCGGAGCAATGAGCAGTTCTTC | . | TRBJ2-1 | . | TRBV11-2
CASSYSPRGTVNIQYF | TGTGCCAGCAGTTACTCCCCCCGCGGGACAGTCAACATTCAGTACTTC | few | TRBJ2-4 | . | TRBV6-5
CASRLESGTRTEAFF | TGTGCCAGCCGCTTAGAATCGGGGACGCGGACTGAAGCTTTCTTT | . | TRBJ1-1 | . | TRBV7-2
CASSLERAGPYEQYF | TGTGCCAGCAGCTTAGAGAGGGCAGGGCCCTACGAGCAGTACTTC | many | TRBJ2-7 | . | TRBV11-2
CASMLGPNNEQFF | TGTGCCAGCATGTTGGGACCCAACAATGAGCAGTTCTTC | many | TRBJ2-1 | . | TRBV2
CATSDARGLGPGNEQFF | TGTGCCACCAGTGATGCGCGGGGACTCGGCCCGGGTAATGAGCAGTTCTTC | many | TRBJ2-1 | . | TRBV24-1
CSARDFRGPNTGELFF | TGCAGTGCTAGAGATTTCAGGGGGCCGAACACCGGGGAGCTGTTTTTT | few | TRBJ2-2 | TRBD1 | TRBV20-1
CAISARATSTDTQYF | TGTGCCATCAGTGCGAGAGCGACTAGCACAGATACGCAGTATTTT | few | TRBJ2-3 | . | TRBV10-3